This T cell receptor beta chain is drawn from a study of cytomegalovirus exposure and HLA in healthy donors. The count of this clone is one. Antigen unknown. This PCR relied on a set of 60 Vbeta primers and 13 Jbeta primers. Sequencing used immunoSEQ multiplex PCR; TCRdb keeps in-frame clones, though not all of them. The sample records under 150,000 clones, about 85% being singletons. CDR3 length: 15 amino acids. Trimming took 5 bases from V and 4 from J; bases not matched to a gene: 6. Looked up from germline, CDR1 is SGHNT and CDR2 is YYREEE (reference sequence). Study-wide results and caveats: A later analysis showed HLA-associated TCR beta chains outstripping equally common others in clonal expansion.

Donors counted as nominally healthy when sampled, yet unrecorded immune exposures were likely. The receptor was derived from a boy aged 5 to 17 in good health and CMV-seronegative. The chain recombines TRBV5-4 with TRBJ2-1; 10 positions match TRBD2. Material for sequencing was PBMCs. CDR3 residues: CASSARTSGYNEQFF. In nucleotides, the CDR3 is TGTGCCAGCAGTGCGCGGACTAGCGGTTACAATGAGCAGTTCTTC.